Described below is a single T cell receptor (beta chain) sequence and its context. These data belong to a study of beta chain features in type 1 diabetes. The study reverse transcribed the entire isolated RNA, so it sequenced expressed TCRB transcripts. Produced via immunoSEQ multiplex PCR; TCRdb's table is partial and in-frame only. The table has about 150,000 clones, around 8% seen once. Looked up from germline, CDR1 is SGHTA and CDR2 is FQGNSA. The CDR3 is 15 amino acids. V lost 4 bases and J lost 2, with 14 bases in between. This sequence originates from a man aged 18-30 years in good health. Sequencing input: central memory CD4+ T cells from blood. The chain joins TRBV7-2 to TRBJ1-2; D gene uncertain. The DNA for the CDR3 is TGTGCCAGCAGCTCAACACCAGACGGGAACTATGGCTACACCTTC. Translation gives CASSSTPDGNYGYTF.